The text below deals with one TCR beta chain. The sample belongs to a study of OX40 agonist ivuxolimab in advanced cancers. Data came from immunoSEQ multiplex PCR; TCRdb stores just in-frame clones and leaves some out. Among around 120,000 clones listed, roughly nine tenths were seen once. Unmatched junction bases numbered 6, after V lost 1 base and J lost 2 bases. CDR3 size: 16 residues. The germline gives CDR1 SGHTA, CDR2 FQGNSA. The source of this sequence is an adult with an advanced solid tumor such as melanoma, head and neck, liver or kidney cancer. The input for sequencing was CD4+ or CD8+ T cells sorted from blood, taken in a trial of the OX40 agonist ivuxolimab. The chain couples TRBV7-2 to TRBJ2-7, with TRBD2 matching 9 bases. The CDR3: CASSLGGGGVAYEQYF. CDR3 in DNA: TGTGCCAGCAGCTTAGGCGGCGGGGGGGTCGCCTACGAGCAGTACTTC.